This passage covers 23 T cell receptor beta chains from one sample sequenced in a study of T cell changes during pregnancy in multiple sclerosis (dated by TCRdb to between 2018 and 2021). Library prep was done by the immunoSEQ multiplex PCR assay. What TCRdb holds here is the immuneACCESS table cut down to in-frame rearrangements. Part of the clones is not present; checked against another copy, under half of the missing clones reflect an unresolved V gene, and the others are unexplained. Present in this sample are around 78,000 clones, 93% of which were seen just once. The top ten constitute 2.5% of the sample. Sequencing used peripheral blood, obtained in the second trimester of pregnancy. These receptors originate from a female donor with multiple sclerosis, enrolled in a pregnancy study.

The CDR3 region is CASSPGIGYGYTF. CDR3 bases: TGTGCCAGCAGCCCAGGGATAGGGTATGGCTACACCTTC. The J gene is TRBJ1-2, the V gene TRBV14; a possible D gene is TRBD1 (5 bases). Trimming left V 4 bases short and J 5 bases short, with 11 bases between. The CDR3 length is 13 residues. The germline V gene has CDR1 SGHDN and CDR2 FVKESK.

J is TRBJ2-7 and V is TRBV5-6; 7 bases fit TRBD1. This CDR3 region has 14 residues. CDR1 is SGHDT and CDR2 is YYEEEE in the germline V gene. V lost 0 bases to trimming and J lost 3 bases; unmatched junction nucleotides: 3. CDR3 protein: CASSLVQGDYEQYF. The CDR3 nucleotides are TGTGCCAGCAGCTTGGTCCAGGGGGACTACGAGCAGTACTTC.

This chain links TRBV4-1 with TRBJ1-4; the match to TRBD1 covers 7 bases. Germline V gives CDR1 MGHRA, CDR2 YSYEKL. The CDR3 loop spans 16 amino acids. Trimming at V came to 3 bases and at J to 6 bases, leaving 10 bases not matched to a gene. The CDR3 bases are TGCGCCAGCAGCCAGGACACTAGACAGGGAGATGAAAAACTGTTTTTT. Translating it yields CASSQDTRQGDEKLFF.

The chain couples TRBV29-1 to TRBJ1-4; 9 positions match TRBD1. Germline CDR1 reads SQVTM; CDR2 reads ANQGSEA. The CDR3 is 16 amino acids. V was clipped by 3 bases and J by 1 base; unmatched bases: 6. The CDR3 coding sequence is TGCAGCGTTGAGACAGGGGGAAGTTTAACTAATGAAAAACTGTTTTTT. Encoded protein: CSVETGGSLTNEKLFF.

The chain joins TRBV19 to TRBJ2-1; D perhaps matches TRBD1 (6 bases). The CDR3 runs to 12 residues. The germline gives CDR1 LNHDA, CDR2 SQIVND (reference sequence). Trimming took off 3 bases at V and 7 bases at J, with 7 bases between the two ends. The CDR3 here is CASSITGNEQFF. DNA for the CDR3: TGTGCCAGTAGTATTACAGGGAATGAGCAGTTCTTC.

The chain carries TRBV28 and TRBJ1-3; TRBD1 aligns across 8 bases. The CDR3 is 16 amino acids. Germline CDR1 and CDR2: MDHEN and SYDVKM. With 8 bases clipped from V and 4 bases from J, the junction kept 13 bases outside the gene matches. The CDR3 spells CASLYSGGVRGNTIYF. The DNA for the CDR3 is TGTGCCAGCCTTTACTCAGGGGGCGTACGAGGAAACACCATATATTTT.

The V gene is TRBV9, the J gene TRBJ1-4; 7 nucleotides align to TRBD1. The trim removed 0 bases at V and 4 bases at J, leaving 9 bases unmatched. The CDR3 loop spans 17 amino acids. The V gene's germline CDR1 is SGDLS and CDR2 YYNGEE. CDR3 amino acids: CASSVGRGPDLNEKLFF. The CDR3 DNA sequence: TGTGCCAGCAGCGTAGGGAGGGGGCCGGACCTTAATGAAAAACTGTTTTTT.

The V call is TRBV2, the J call TRBJ1-2; 7 bases agree with TRBD1. Germline V gene lookup returns CDR1 SNHLY and CDR2 FYNNEI. The CDR3 has 14 amino acids. V trimming: 6 bases; J trimming: 3 bases; junction bases outside the gene matches: 7. The chain's CDR3 is CASSRTGLDYGYTF. In DNA, the CDR3 is TGTGCCAGCAGCCGGACAGGTTTGGACTATGGCTACACCTTC.

DNA of the CDR3: TGTGCCAGCAGCCAAGATGGGAGTAATGAGCAGTTCTTC. Residues: CASSQDGSNEQFF. This chain links TRBV4-2 with TRBJ2-1; D might be TRBD2 (5 bases). The CDR3 sequence is 13 residues long. The germline V gene encodes CDR1 LGHNA and CDR2 YNFKEQ. The V gene lost 0 bases and the J gene lost 7 bases, with 7 bases spanning the gap.

This chain links TRBV4-2 with TRBJ2-5, with TRBD1 matching 7 bases. Germline CDR1 reads LGHNA; CDR2 reads YNFKEQ. Trimming removed 0 bases from V and 2 bases from J; junction bases left unmatched: 6. The CDR3 is 16 residues long. The CDR3 loop is CASSQERTGKQETQYF. In DNA form, the CDR3 reads TGTGCCAGCAGCCAAGAAAGGACAGGAAAACAAGAGACCCAGTACTTC.

The chain is built from TRBV11-3 and TRBJ2-5; 11 bases are shared with TRBD2. The length of the CDR3 is 15 residues. After removal of 1 base from V and 5 bases from J, the junction contained 3 bases not matched to a gene. Germline assignment: CDR1 SGHNT and CDR2 YENEEA. The CDR3 spells CASSLGLAGQETQYF. The CDR3 DNA reads as TGTGCCAGCAGCTTAGGACTAGCGGGGCAGGAGACCCAGTACTTC.

The chain has TRBV21-1 and TRBJ2-7; TRBD1 reflects the table's D call only, with no check against the DNA. TRBV21-1 is termed a pseudogene. The CDR3 totals 12 residues. The CDR3 region has the DNA TGTGCCAGCAGCTTCTGCCGGGCAGGGGCCCACTTC. Its translation: CASSFCRAGAHF.

The genes are TRBV2 and TRBJ1-6; D is uncertain. V was clipped by 2 bases and J by 5 bases, with 7 bases between them. The CDR3 contains 14 residues. Germline-derived CDR1 and CDR2 are SNHLY and FYNNEI. CDR3 region: CASSETRNNSPLHF. The CDR3 region has the DNA TGTGCCAGCAGTGAAACACGAAATAATTCACCCCTCCACTTT.

This sequence joins TRBV19 and TRBJ1-1, with 7 positions matching TRBD1. Germline loops: CDR1 LNHDA, CDR2 SQIVND (reference sequence). The CDR3 sequence is 14 residues long. V shed 6 bases and J 9 bases; nucleotides not matched to a gene: 13. CDR3 amino acids: CASSQGQVSNQAFF. As DNA, the CDR3 is TGTGCCAGTAGCCAAGGACAGGTCAGCAATCAAGCTTTCTTT.

The chain uses TRBV11-2 and TRBJ2-7; D possibly corresponds to TRBD2 (6 bases). The length of the CDR3 is 17 residues. V shed 7 bases and J shed 2 bases, with 24 bases lying between them. Germline CDR1 and CDR2: SGHAT and FQNNGV. As DNA, the CDR3 is TGTGCCAGCACCGGAGTGGGGCTGGAGGGGATCCCCTACGAGCAGTACTTC. It encodes CASTGVGLEGIPYEQYF.

The CDR3 protein is CAISEGLAGLSNEQFF. The DNA for the CDR3 is TGTGCCATCAGTGAGGGGCTAGCGGGGCTCTCCAATGAGCAGTTCTTC. The chain couples TRBV10-3 to TRBJ2-1; TRBD2 agrees at 9 bases. The CDR3 extends over 16 amino acids. Germline V gene data show CDR1 as ENHRY and CDR2 as SYGVKD. V lost 2 bases to trimming and J lost 6 bases; unmatched junction nucleotides: 8.

The chain joins TRBV5-6 to TRBJ1-1, with a weak D call TRBD1 (6 bases). CDR3 length: 15 residues. V was shortened by 3 bases and J by 0 bases, with 12 bases between the two germline ends. Germline V gives CDR1 SGHDT, CDR2 YYEEEE. DNA for the CDR3: TGTGCCAGCAGCTCCCGGACAGAAATGAACACTGAAGCTTTCTTT. It encodes CASSSRTEMNTEAFF.

The chain recombines TRBV19 with TRBJ1-1; no reliable D call. This CDR3 is built from 14 residues. Germline V gene lookup returns CDR1 LNHDA and CDR2 SQIVND (reference sequence). Trimming left V 5 bases short and J 1 base short, with 11 bases between. CDR3 sequence reads: CASSPFDWNTEAFF. The CDR3 DNA sequence: TGTGCCAGTAGTCCTTTTGACTGGAACACTGAAGCTTTCTTT.

Only one count was recorded for this clone. The limits of the CDR3 on the DNA are not certain, so only TCRdb's listed CDR3 is given. The chain uses TRBV2 and TRBJ1-2; the table assigns TRBD1, which was not confirmed against the DNA. Germline CDR1 reads SNHLY; CDR2 reads FYNNEI. The CDR3 is made up of 15 amino acids, end residues included. CDR3 in amino acids: CASILGTGRAVGYTF.

Only one count was recorded for this clone. V is TRBV6-1 and J is TRBJ2-3, with TRBD2 as a possible D gene (5 bases). V was clipped by 2 bases and J by 4 bases, with 13 bases between them. CDR1 and CDR2 from the germline V gene are MNHNS and SASEGT. The CDR3 has 15 residues. CDR3 amino acids: CASSEFSRESDTQYF. CDR3 nucleotide sequence: TGTGCCAGCAGTGAATTCTCTCGGGAATCAGATACGCAGTATTTT.

The gene calls are TRBV6-6 and TRBJ1-5; TRBD1 is a possible D gene (5 bases). CDR3 length: 14 amino acids. V was trimmed by 0 bases and J by 5 bases, leaving 8 bases between them. CDR1 is MNHNY, CDR2 SVGAGI, per germline (reference sequence). DNA of the CDR3: TGTGCCAGCAGTTACTCCCGGGGGGATCAGCCCCAGCATTTT. Encoded protein: CASSYSRGDQPQHF.

This clone was counted a single time. The chain couples TRBV5-1 to TRBJ2-6, with 8 bases matching TRBD1. Germline CDR1 reads SGHRS; CDR2 reads YFSETQ. V dropped 4 bases and J dropped 2; count of bases not matched to a gene: 8. CDR3 length: 17 residues. The CDR3 DNA reads TGCGCCAGCAGCGTAACGACGACAGGGGCTGGGGCCAACGTCCTGACTTTC. Protein: CASSVTTTGAGANVLTF.

The rearrangement joins TRBV7-8 to TRBJ2-7; D is unresolved. This CDR3 comprises 13 residues. Germline V gene sequence: CDR1 SGHVS, CDR2 FQNEAQ. The ends were cut back, 7 bases at V and 1 base at J, with 11 bases in the middle. The CDR3 sequence is CASTAPGSYEQYF. The CDR3 region has the DNA TGTGCCAGCACCGCCCCCGGGTCCTACGAGCAGTACTTC. Supplemented by reference TRBV7-8 and TRBJ2-7, the full variable domain reads GAGVSQSPRYKVAKRGQDVALRCDPISGHVSLFWYQQALGQGPEFLTYFQNEAQLDKSGLPSDRFFAERPEGSVSTLKIQRTQQEDSAVYLCASTAPGSYEQYFGPGTRLTVT.